Listed here is a single T cell receptor (beta chain). The antigen is undetermined. V trimming: 3 bases; J trimming: 4 bases; junction bases outside the gene matches: 9. The CDR3 contains 17 residues. Germline values: CDR1 SGDLS, CDR2 YYNGEE. This specimen belongs to a study of radiation and T cells in renal cell carcinoma. Study-level points and caveats: From baseline, blood top tumor clonotypes peaked at 2 weeks post-radiation.

Sample time point: blood 2 weeks post-SBRT. Treatment reported: 15 Gy SBRT to primary tumor, nephrectomy 4 weeks later. Profiling relied on immunoSEQ multiplex PCR, and the TCRdb table lists in-frame clones only, not all of them. The repertoire includes about 49,000 clones, 80% of them detected once, and approximately 28% sits in the top ten. Sequenced material: blood, taken from a patient whose treatment included radiotherapy and nephrectomy. The source is a woman between 70 and 85 years old with renal cell carcinoma. The chain employs TRBV9 and TRBJ2-7; TRBD2 aligns across 14 bases. This CDR3 reads CASSEGLAGDFIYEQYF. CDR3 in DNA: TGTGCCAGCAGCGAGGGACTAGCGGGAGACTTTATATACGAGCAGTACTTC. Complete variable domain (other parts from reference TRBV9 and TRBJ2-7): DSGVTQTPKHLITATGQRVTLRCSPRSGDLSVYWYQQSLDQGLQFLIQYYNGEERAKGNILERFSAQQFPDLHSELNLSSLELGDSALYFCASSEGLAGDFIYEQYFGPGTRLTVT.